The 6 T cell receptor beta chains given below trace back to one sample, sequenced in a study of beta chain features in type 1 diabetes. Their specific antigens are unknown. Every bit of the isolated RNA underwent reverse transcription, so sequencing read expressed TCRB transcripts. The method was immunoSEQ multiplex PCR; TCRdb's version includes in-frame clones alone and lacks a portion of them. The table includes roughly 300,000 clones, roughly an eighth detected once. Study findings and constraints: Shorter TCRB CDR3s, moderately but significantly so, marked every one of the four CD4+ subsets in Type 1 diabetes patients.

Sequenced sample: naive CD4+ T cells from blood. These receptor sequences come from a man aged 30 to 39 with type 1 diabetes.

This clone occurred once. The CDR3, as DNA: TGTGCCAGCAGCGCCGGTGTAGCGGAGGTGTACGAGCAGTACTTC. Encoded protein: CASSAGVAEVYEQYF. The chain recombines TRBV5-4 with TRBJ2-7, with D perhaps matching TRBD2 (6 bases). V gave up 4 bases and J gave up 4 bases, with 18 bases separating them. This CDR3 has 15 amino acids. Per the germline V gene, CDR1 is SGHNT and CDR2 is YYREEE (reference sequence).

V is TRBV7-9 and J is TRBJ2-3; TRBD2 might be the D (6 bases). Germline V lookup: CDR1 SEHNR, CDR2 FQNEAQ (reference sequence). V lost 5 bases and J 0 bases, leaving 12 bases between the germline ends. The CDR3 is made up of 15 amino acids. CDR3 in DNA: TGTGCCAGCAGCCCCGGAGGGACTAGCACAGATACGCAGTATTTT. It translates to CASSPGGTSTDTQYF. The full variable domain, in which reference TRBV7-9 and TRBJ2-3 provide the parts outside the CDR3, is DTGVSQNPRHKITKRGQNVTFRCDPISEHNRLYWYRQTLGQGPEFLTYFQNEAQLEKSRLLSDRFSAERPKGSFSTLEIQRTEQGDSAMYLCASSPGGTSTDTQYFGPGTRLTVL.

The chain joins TRBV28 to TRBJ1-2; D unclear. The CDR3 consists of 13 residues. Germline V gene lookup returns CDR1 MDHEN and CDR2 SYDVKM. Trimming cost V 6 bases and J 5 bases, with 13 bases left between them. The CDR3 DNA follows: TGTGCCAGCAGCACTCCTATACGGTATGGCTACACCTTC. As protein: CASSTPIRYGYTF.

The rearrangement joins TRBV28 to TRBJ1-2; no clear D. This CDR3 spans 15 amino acids. CDR1 is MDHEN and CDR2 is SYDVKM in the germline V gene. V was clipped by 8 bases and J by 4 bases, with 20 bases between them. The CDR3 coding sequence is TGTGCCAGCTCCCTGGGCGTAGGTGTCGGCTATGGCTACACCTTC. Translation: CASSLGVGVGYGYTF.

This clone has a handful of counts. This chain links TRBV5-1 with TRBJ2-1, with 10 bases fitting TRBD2. V was clipped by 1 base and J by 4 bases; unmatched bases: 2. Germline V gene lookup returns CDR1 SGHRS and CDR2 YFSETQ. This CDR3 contains 15 residues. CDR3 sequence reads: CASSLSSGSYNEQFF. CDR3 nucleotides: TGCGCCAGCAGCTTGTCTAGCGGGAGTTACAATGAGCAGTTCTTC.

The chain recombines TRBV30 with TRBJ1-2; D perhaps matches TRBD1 (6 bases). The CDR3 runs 11 residues. The germline V gene has CDR1 GTSNPN and CDR2 SVGIG (reference sequence). V lost 1 base, J lost 8 bases, and 8 bases lay in between. CDR3 sequence: CAWSAGGGYTF. CDR3 in DNA: TGTGCCTGGAGTGCTGGGGGCGGCTACACCTTC.